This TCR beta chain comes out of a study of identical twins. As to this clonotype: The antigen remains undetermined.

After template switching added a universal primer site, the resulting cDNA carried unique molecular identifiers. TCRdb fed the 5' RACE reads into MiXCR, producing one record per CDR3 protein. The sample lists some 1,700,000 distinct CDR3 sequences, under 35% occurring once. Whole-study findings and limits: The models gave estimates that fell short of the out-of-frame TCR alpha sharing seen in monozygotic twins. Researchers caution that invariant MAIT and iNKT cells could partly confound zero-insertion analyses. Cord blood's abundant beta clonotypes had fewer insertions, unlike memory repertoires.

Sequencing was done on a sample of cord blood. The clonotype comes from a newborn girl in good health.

For the CDR3, the DNA is TGCGCCAGCAGCTCAAAAACGGGACTAGGAGGCAATGAGCAGTTCTTC. Encoded protein: CASSSKTGLGGNEQFF. This rearrangement joins TRBV5-1 to TRBJ2-1, with 8 bases fitting TRBD2. The CDR3 is made up of 16 amino acids. The germline gives CDR1 SGHRS, CDR2 YFSETQ. Trimming at V came to 3 bases and at J to 6 bases, leaving 11 bases not matched to a gene. Combining the CDR3 with reference TRBV5-1 and TRBJ2-1 gives the whole variable domain KAGVTQTPRYLIKTRGQQVTLSCSPISGHRSVSWYQQTPGQGLQFLFEYFSETQRNKGNFPGRFSGRQFSNSRSEMNVSTLELGDSALYLCASSSKTGLGGNEQFFGPGTRLTVL.